This is a list of T cell receptor beta chains from one sample in a study of STAT5B mutations in CD4+ large granular lymphocyte leukemia. Profiling relied on immunoSEQ multiplex PCR, and the TCRdb table lists in-frame clones only, not all of them. The sample includes under 50,000 clones, 80% to 85% seen only once; the top ten take about 0.35%. Sequencing input: CD4+ T cells from blood buffy coats. The source of these receptors is a human donor in good health. Each CDR3 is given with its conserved first and last residue. Fields, in order: clone size, CDR3 length, J gene, D gene, V gene, CDR3 DNA, CDR3 protein. A D gene is named only where the DNA matches it firmly. A clone size is listed for some rows: how often the clone was seen (once, few, many), or a class if it is expanded.

once	15	TRBJ2-2	TRBD2	TRBV29-1	TGCAGCGTCGGTACTAGCGGGAGTATTAACGGGGAGCTGTTTTTT	CSVGTSGSINGELFF
-	15	TRBJ2-2	-	TRBV6-5	TGTGCCAGCAGTCGGGACTCTATAAGCACCGGGGAGCTGTTTTTT	CASSRDSISTGELFF
-	14	TRBJ2-1	-	TRBV5-1	TGCGCCAGCAGCCCCCCTAGCTCCTACAATGAGCAGTTCTTC	CASSPPSSYNEQFF
-	14	TRBJ2-7	TRBD2	TRBV11-2	TGTGCCAGCAGCTTCGAAGCGGGGGGCTACGAGCAGTACTTC	CASSFEAGGYEQYF
-	15	TRBJ2-1	TRBD2	TRBV14	TGTGCCAGCAGCCAATTAGGGACTATCTACAATGAGCAGTTCTTC	CASSQLGTIYNEQFF
-	15	TRBJ1-1	-	TRBV6-5	TGTGCCAGCAGTTTCCGAGGCCCGGGGGTGACTGAAGCTTTCTTT	CASSFRGPGVTEAFF
-	17	TRBJ2-7	TRBD2	TRBV19	TGTGCCAGTAGTCCCCAACGGCCGGGACTAGGAACCTACGAGCAGTACTTC	CASSPQRPGLGTYEQYF
-	20	TRBJ1-3	-	TRBV7-6	TGTGCCAGCAGCTTAGGGTGGCGTGGCGGCCCGGGGGTGTCTGGAAACACCATATATTTT	CASSLGWRGGPGVSGNTIYF
-	14	TRBJ1-1	-	TRBV7-6	TGTGCCAGCAGCTCCGCACGGTGGGCCACTGAAGCTTTCTTT	CASSSARWATEAFF
-	15	TRBJ2-3	-	TRBV9	TGTGCCAGCAGCCACGGGAAAGTGAGCACAGATACGCAGTATTTT	CASSHGKVSTDTQYF
-	15	TRBJ2-7	-	TRBV9	TGTGCCAGCAGCGTAGAACCCAGCTCGAACTACGAGCAGTACTTC	CASSVEPSSNYEQYF
once	15	TRBJ1-1	-	TRBV5-4	TGTGCCAGCAGCCGGGGGGGGGTGAGGAACACTGAAGCTTTCTTT	CASSRGGVRNTEAFF
few	18	TRBJ2-2	TRBD2	TRBV7-9	TGTGCCAGCAGCTTTGTGAGCGGGAGGGCGGGGAACACCGGGGAGCTGTTTTTT	CASSFVSGRAGNTGELFF
-	15	TRBJ1-3	-	TRBV4-1	TGCGCCAGCAGCCTTCTGGACAGCTCTGGAAACACCATATATTTT	CASSLLDSSGNTIYF
-	13	TRBJ1-4	-	TRBV28	TGTGCCAGCAGAGAAGACTCTTACGAAAAACTGTTTTTT	CASREDSYEKLFF
-	12	TRBJ2-7	TRBD1	TRBV5-1	TGCGCCAGCAGTAGGGACAGGGACGAGCAGTACTTC	CASSRDRDEQYF